The sequence of this TCR beta chain was determined in a study of T cell repertoires in cytomegalovirus infection. Study-level background: Signatures in public TCR beta sequences pointed to both CMV infection and matching HLA type. Study-wide results and caveats: What dominated the ex vivo response were HLA-C-restricted CMV-specific TCR beta clonotypes.

TCRdb re-derived calls from the reads in MiXCR, one entry per CDR3 protein. Of approximately 290,000 distinct CDR3 sequences in the sample, 25% were seen once. Trimming removed 6 bases from V and 4 bases from J; junction bases left unmatched: 17. Per the germline V gene, CDR1 is SGHTA and CDR2 is FQGNSA. The CDR3 has 17 amino acids. This clonotype was recorded many times. Its antigen remains unknown. The clonotype originates from a human donor in good health (CMV status not recorded). Some clones in this sample may be carry-over from other donors' samples. The sequencing input was PBMCs. V is TRBV7-2 and J is TRBJ2-7; 8 bases agree with TRBD1. CDR3 coding DNA: TGTGCCAGCAGTCTCGCAACTTCGAGACAGGGGCTTTACGAGCAGTACTTC. Translated, it gives CASSLATSRQGLYEQYF.